These 8 T cell receptor beta chains originate from one sample sequenced in a study of immune evolution from preneoplasia to lung adenocarcinoma. Data came from immunoSEQ multiplex PCR; TCRdb stores just in-frame clones and leaves some out. This sample yields 9,000 to 10,000 clones, of which 85% to 90% are seen a single time; around 2.5% belongs to the top ten. Material for sequencing was FFPE invasive lung adenocarcinoma tissue. The receptor source for this set is a person between 65 and 79 years old with invasive lung adenocarcinoma.

This chain uses TRBV28 with TRBJ2-7, with D hard to call. This CDR3 comprises 14 residues. V lost 0 bases and J lost 2, with 8 bases in between. The germline V gene has CDR1 MDHEN and CDR2 SYDVKM. The CDR3 spells CASSLWSTPYEQYF. CDR3 sequence (DNA): TGTGCCAGCAGTTTATGGAGCACCCCCTACGAGCAGTACTTC.

The chain joins TRBV9 to TRBJ1-3; D unclear. CDR3 length equals 13 residues. With 3 bases removed from V and 0 bases from J, the gap between germline ends came to 4 bases. The germline V gene has CDR1 SGDLS and CDR2 YYNGEE. The CDR3 DNA sequence: TGTGCCAGCAGCGCAGACTCTGGAAACACCATATATTTT. Residues: CASSADSGNTIYF.

J is TRBJ1-5 and V is TRBV30, with no clear D. This CDR3 comprises 13 residues. V dropped 4 bases and J dropped 3 bases, with 10 bases sitting between them. Germline loops: CDR1 GTSNPN, CDR2 SVGIG (reference sequence). The DNA for the CDR3 is TGTGCCTGGACGGCAGGATTCAATCAGCCCCAGCATTTT. Translating it yields CAWTAGFNQPQHF.

The chain employs TRBV2 and TRBJ1-3; D perhaps matches TRBD1 (5 bases). Between the trimmed V and J ends, which lost 4 bases and 1 base, there was a span of 14 bases. This CDR3 is built from 16 residues. Germline V lookup: CDR1 SNHLY, CDR2 FYNNEI. CDR3 DNA: TGTGCCAGCAGTGGGGAGAAGGGGAGTTCTGGAAACACCATATATTTT. It is translated as CASSGEKGSSGNTIYF.

The rearrangement links TRBV28 to TRBJ1-4; D unresolved. Deletions cut 5 bases from V and 5 bases from J, with 9 bases between. This CDR3 is built from 13 residues. The V gene's germline CDR1 is MDHEN and CDR2 SYDVKM. CDR3 sequence (DNA): TGTGCCAGCAGTGGACCGGTGAATGAAAAACTGTTTTTT. Protein: CASSGPVNEKLFF.

The rearrangement joins TRBV28 to TRBJ1-1, with TRBD1 matching 7 bases. With V trimmed by 1 base and J by 2 bases, 4 bases remained unmatched. Germline-derived CDR1 and CDR2 are MDHEN and SYDVKM. CDR3 length: 15 residues. The CDR3 loop is CASSLYGTANTEAFF. The CDR3 DNA reads as TGTGCCAGCAGTTTATACGGGACAGCAAACACTGAAGCTTTCTTT. Full variable domain (rest looked up from reference TRBV28 and TRBJ1-1): DVKVTQSSRYLVKRTGEKVFLECVQDMDHENMFWYRQDPGLGLRLIYFSYDVKMKEKGDIPEGYSVSREKKERFSLILESASTNQTSMYLCASSLYGTANTEAFFGQGTRLTVV.

This clone was seen only once. The chain is built from TRBV15 and TRBJ1-5; 7 bases line up with TRBD1. Germline CDR1 is LNHNV and CDR2 is YYDKDF (reference sequence). CDR3 length equals 14 residues. The V and J ends lost 3 bases and 4 bases, in that order; junction bases with no gene match: 3. CDR3 nucleotide sequence: TGTGCCACCAGCAGCATGACAGGGAATCAGCCCCAGCATTTT. The encoded protein is CATSSMTGNQPQHF.

The chain combines TRBV6-1 with TRBJ2-7, with D tentatively TRBD1 (6 bases). Germline CDR1 MNHNS, CDR2 SASEGT. The CDR3 spans 16 residues. Trimming removed 4 bases from V and 5 bases from J, with 21 bases in between. The CDR3 reads CASSGHRVVGIHEQYF. CDR3 nucleotides: TGTGCCAGCAGTGGCCACAGGGTCGTTGGTATCCACGAGCAGTACTTC.